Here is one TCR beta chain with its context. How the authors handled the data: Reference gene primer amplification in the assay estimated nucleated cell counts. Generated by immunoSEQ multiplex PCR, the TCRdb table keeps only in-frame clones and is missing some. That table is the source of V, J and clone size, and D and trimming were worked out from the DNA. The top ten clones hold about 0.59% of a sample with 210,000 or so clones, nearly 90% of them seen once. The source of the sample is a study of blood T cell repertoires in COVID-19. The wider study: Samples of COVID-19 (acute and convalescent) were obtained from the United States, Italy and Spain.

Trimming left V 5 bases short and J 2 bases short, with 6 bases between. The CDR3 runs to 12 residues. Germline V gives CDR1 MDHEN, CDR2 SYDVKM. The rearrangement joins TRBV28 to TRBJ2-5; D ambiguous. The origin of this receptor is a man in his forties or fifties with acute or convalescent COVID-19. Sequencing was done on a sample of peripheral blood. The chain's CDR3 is CASSPQQETQYF. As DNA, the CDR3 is TGTGCCAGCAGTCCTCAGCAAGAGACCCAGTACTTC.